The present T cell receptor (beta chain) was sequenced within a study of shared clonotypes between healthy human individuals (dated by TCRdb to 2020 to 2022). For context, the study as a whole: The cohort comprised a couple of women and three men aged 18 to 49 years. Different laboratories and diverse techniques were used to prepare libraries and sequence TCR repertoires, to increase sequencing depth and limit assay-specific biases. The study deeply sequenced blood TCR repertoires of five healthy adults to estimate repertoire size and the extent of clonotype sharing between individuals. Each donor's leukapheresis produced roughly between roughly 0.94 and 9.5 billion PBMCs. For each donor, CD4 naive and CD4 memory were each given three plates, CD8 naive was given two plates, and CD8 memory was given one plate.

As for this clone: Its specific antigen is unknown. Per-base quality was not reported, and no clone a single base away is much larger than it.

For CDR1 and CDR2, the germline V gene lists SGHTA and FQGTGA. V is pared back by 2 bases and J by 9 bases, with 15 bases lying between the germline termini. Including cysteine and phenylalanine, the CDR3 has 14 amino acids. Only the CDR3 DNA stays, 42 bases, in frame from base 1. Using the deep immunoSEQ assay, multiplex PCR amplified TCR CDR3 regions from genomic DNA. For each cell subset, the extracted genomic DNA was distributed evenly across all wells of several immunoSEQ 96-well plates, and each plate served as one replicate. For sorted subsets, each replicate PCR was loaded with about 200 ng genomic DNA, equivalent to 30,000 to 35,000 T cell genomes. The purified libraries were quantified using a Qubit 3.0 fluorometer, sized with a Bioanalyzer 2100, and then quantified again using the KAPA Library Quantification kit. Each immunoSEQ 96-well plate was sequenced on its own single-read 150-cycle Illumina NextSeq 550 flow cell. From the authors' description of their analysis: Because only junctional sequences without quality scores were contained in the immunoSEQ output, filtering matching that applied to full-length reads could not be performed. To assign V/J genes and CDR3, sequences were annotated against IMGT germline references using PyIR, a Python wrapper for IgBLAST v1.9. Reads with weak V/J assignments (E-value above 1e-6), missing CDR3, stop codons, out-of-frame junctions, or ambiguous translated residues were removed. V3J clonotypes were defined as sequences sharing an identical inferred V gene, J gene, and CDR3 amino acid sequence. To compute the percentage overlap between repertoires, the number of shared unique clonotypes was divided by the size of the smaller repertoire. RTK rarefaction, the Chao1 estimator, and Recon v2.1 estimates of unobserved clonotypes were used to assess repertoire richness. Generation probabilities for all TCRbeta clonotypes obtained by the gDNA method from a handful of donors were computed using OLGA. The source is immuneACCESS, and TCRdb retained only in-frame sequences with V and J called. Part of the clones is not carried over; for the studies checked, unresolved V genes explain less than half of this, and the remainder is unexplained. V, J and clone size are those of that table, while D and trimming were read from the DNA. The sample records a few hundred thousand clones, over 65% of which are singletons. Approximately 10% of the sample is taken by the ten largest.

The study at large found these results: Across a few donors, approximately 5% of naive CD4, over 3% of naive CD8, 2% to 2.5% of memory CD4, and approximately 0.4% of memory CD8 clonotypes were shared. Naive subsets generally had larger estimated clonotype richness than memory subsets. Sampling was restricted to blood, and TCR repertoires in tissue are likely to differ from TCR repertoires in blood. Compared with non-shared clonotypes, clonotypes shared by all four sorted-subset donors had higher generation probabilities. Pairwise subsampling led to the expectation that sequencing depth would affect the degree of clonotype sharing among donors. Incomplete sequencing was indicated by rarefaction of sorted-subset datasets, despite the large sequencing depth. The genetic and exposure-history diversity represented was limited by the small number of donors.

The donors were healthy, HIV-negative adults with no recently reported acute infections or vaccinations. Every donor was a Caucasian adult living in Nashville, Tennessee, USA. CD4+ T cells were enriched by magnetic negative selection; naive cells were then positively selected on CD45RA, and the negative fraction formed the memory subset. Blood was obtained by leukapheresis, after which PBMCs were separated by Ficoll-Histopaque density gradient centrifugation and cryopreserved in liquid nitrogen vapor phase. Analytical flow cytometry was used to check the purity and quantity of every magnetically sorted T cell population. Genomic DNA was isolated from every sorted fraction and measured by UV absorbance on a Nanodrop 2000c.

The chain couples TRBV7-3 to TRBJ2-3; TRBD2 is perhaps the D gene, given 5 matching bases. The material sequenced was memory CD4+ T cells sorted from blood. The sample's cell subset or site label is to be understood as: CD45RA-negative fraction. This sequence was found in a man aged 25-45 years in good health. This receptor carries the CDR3 CASSLFSASGTQYF. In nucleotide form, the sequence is TGTGCCAGCAGCTTATTCAGTGCCTCGGGAACGCAGTATTTT.